This entry describes one T cell receptor (beta chain). The table came from immunoSEQ multiplex PCR; TCRdb's copy has only in-frame clones and leaves some out. The profile shows about 160,000 clones, 92% of them singletons. This entry belongs to a study of control samples from healthy donors and cancer patients. The CDR3 runs 13 residues. Germline lookup yields CDR1 SGHRS and CDR2 YFSETQ. V lost 5 bases and J lost 5; bases outside the gene matches: 4. Sequenced material: blood. The V and J genes are TRBV5-1 and TRBJ1-2, with 9 bases fitting TRBD1. The receptor comes from a woman in her 30s in good health. The CDR3 loop reads CASSSGQGYGYTF. The CDR3 nucleotides are TGCGCCAGCAGTTCGGGACAGGGATATGGCTACACCTTC.